These 9 T cell receptor beta chains were sequenced from one sample in a study of blood T cells in healthy people across ages. A sample-barcoded 5' primer and a J-beta primer mix were used in a second PCR of roughly 6 to 11 cycles. TCRdb itself ran the 5' RACE reads through MiXCR, one entry per CDR3 protein. In the table there are more than 500,000 distinct CDR3 sequences, about 27% of which are singletons. These data were also filed under a second study, of T cells of mothers and their children.

Sequencing was performed on blood. Receptors originate from a boy between 2 and 15 years old in good health.

In this sample, this clonotype turned up a few times. V usage is TRBV25-1 and J usage is TRBJ2-3; no clear D gene. This CDR3 contains 14 residues. V lost 1 base, J lost 6 bases, and 11 bases lay in between. Germline V CDR1 and CDR2: MGHDK, SYGVNS. Written as DNA, the CDR3 is TGTGCCAGCAGTGAATCCCCCCCATGGGATACGCAGTATTTT. Translated: CASSESPPWDTQYF.

This clonotype has a handful of counts. V gene TRBV15 combines with J gene TRBJ2-7; tentative D call: TRBD2 (6 bases). The CDR3 is made up of 13 amino acids. The V gene lost 1 base and the J gene lost 5 bases, with 9 bases spanning the gap. Germline CDR1 and CDR2: LNHNV and YYDKDF (reference sequence). CDR3 protein: CATSRGGGDEQYF. Written as DNA, the CDR3 is TGTGCCACCAGCAGAGGTGGAGGGGACGAGCAGTACTTC.

The chain couples TRBV29-1 to TRBJ2-5; 9 bases fit TRBD2. The J call may be in error: the DNA end matches TRBJ2-7 better. The CDR3 loop spans 14 amino acids. Germline lookup yields CDR1 SQVTM and CDR2 ANQGSEA. The chain's CDR3 is CSVSGASGNYEQYF. CDR3 in DNA: TGCAGCGTTAGCGGGGCTAGCGGGAACTACGAGCAGTACTTC.

The rearrangement links TRBV12-3 or TRBV12-4 to TRBJ2-5, with D unresolved. V shed 1 base and J shed 8 bases, with 17 bases lying between them. CDR3 length equals 15 residues. The CDR3 DNA reads TGTGCCAGCAGTTTAGGGGCCCTCGGACCGGCTACCCAGTACTTC. Amino acids: CASSLGALGPATQYF.

This clonotype was recorded a few times. J is TRBJ2-2 and V is TRBV25-1; 11 nucleotides line up with TRBD2. CDR3 length: 16 residues. Germline V CDR1 and CDR2: MGHDK, SYGVNS. V shed 4 bases, J shed 1 base, and the junction held 2 bases outside the gene matches. CDR3 sequence: CASSATSGGNTGELFF. The CDR3 DNA is TGTGCCAGCAGTGCAACTAGCGGGGGGAACACCGGGGAGCTGTTTTTT.

The sample holds a few counts of this clonotype. This chain uses TRBV4-3 with TRBJ2-1; TRBD2 agrees at 12 bases. Germline-derived CDR1 and CDR2 are LGHNA and YSLEER. V was clipped by 4 bases and J by 0 bases; unmatched bases: 4. The CDR3 loop spans 17 amino acids. CDR3 region: CASSLGLAGNSYNEQFF. The CDR3 DNA reads as TGCGCCAGCAGCCTTGGACTAGCGGGGAACTCCTACAATGAGCAGTTCTTC.

The genes are TRBV29-1 and TRBJ2-5; 9 bases line up with TRBD1. V lost 7 bases, J lost 5 bases, and 8 bases stayed unmatched. Germline loops: CDR1 SQVTM, CDR2 ANQGSEA. The CDR3 runs 13 residues. The CDR3 DNA reads TGCAGCGCCTACAGGGGGCGCGGGGAGACCCAGTACTTC. It is translated as CSAYRGRGETQYF.

The V call is TRBV12-3 or TRBV12-4, the J call TRBJ2-7; D gene ambiguous. The CDR3 is 14 amino acids. Trimming pared 5 bases from V and 7 bases from J, leaving 18 bases between. The CDR3 coding sequence is TGTGCCAGCAGTCTCCGGACCATTGTGGGAGAGCAGTACTTC. Protein product: CASSLRTIVGEQYF.

This clonotype occurred a few times. The V call is TRBV14, the J call TRBJ2-1; D gene uncertain. Germline V gene lookup returns CDR1 SGHDN and CDR2 FVKESK. The germline V and J ends were trimmed by 8 bases and 12 bases, with 20 bases remaining between them. The CDR3 is 13 amino acids. CDR3 region: CASGKGYAPRQFF. CDR3 coding DNA: TGTGCCAGCGGCAAAGGGTACGCACCAAGGCAGTTCTTC.